Following are 17 T cell receptor beta chains from one sample sequenced in a study of CD8 T cells in ankylosing spondylitis. Whole-study findings and limits: What appeared characteristic of ankylosing spondylitis blood was a TCR beta motif of 7 or 8 highly homologous variants.

Their specific antigens are unknown. Using its own MiXCR run on the 5' RACE reads, TCRdb lists one record per CDR3 protein. The sample yields about 700,000 distinct CDR3 sequences, under 20% seen once. The sequenced sample was blood, either unsorted or a sorted T cell fraction (not recorded which). These receptors were obtained from a male donor with ankylosing spondylitis.

V usage is TRBV20-1 and J usage is TRBJ2-1; D may be TRBD2 (5 bases). Looked up from germline, CDR1 is DFQATT and CDR2 is SNEGSKA (reference sequence). The length of the CDR3 is 13 residues. The CDR3 loop is CTLTGYSYNEQFF. As DNA, the CDR3 is TGCACCCTCACGGGGTACTCCTACAATGAGCAGTTCTTC.

This clonotype was counted between two and nine times. V and J are TRBV7-8 and TRBJ2-1; D assignment may be TRBD1 or TRBD2 (5 bases each). The length of the CDR3 is 17 residues. The V and J ends lost 4 bases and 4 bases respectively, with 20 bases between them. Germline loops: CDR1 SGHVS, CDR2 FQNEAQ. The CDR3 reads CASSSPLARGRYNEQFF. The CDR3 region has the DNA TGTGCCAGCAGCTCACCCCTAGCTAGGGGAAGGTACAATGAGCAGTTCTTC.

Turning to this clonotype: A junction end diverges from the germline sequence, so it may reflect a read error. V is TRBV11-1 and J is TRBJ1-2; D is ambiguous. CDR3 length: 13 amino acids. Germline assignment: CDR1 SGHAT and CDR2 FQDESV (reference sequence). The CDR3 DNA follows: TGTGCCAGCAGCGACCTTTTTGCCCGGATTAATGCCTTC. Its protein product is CASSDLFARINAF. The whole variable domain, filled in from reference TRBV11-1 and TRBJ1-2, reads EAEVAQSPRYKITEKSQAVAFWCDPISGHATLYWYRQILGQGPELLVQFQDESVVDDSQLPKDRFSAERLKGVDSTLKIQPAELGDSAMYLCASSDLFARINAFGSGTRLTVV.

The gene calls are TRBV20-1 and TRBJ1-1, with D perhaps matching TRBD1 (6 bases). The V gene's germline CDR1 is DFQATT and CDR2 SNEGSKA (reference sequence). The CDR3 loop spans 15 amino acids. Trimming stripped 3 bases from V and 0 bases from J, with 14 bases between. The CDR3 loop reads CSARRGESMNTEAFF. The CDR3 nucleotides read TGCAGTGCTAGGAGGGGGGAAAGCATGAACACTGAAGCTTTCTTT.

This clonotype was seen ten or more times. The chain joins TRBV4-1 to TRBJ2-7; maybe TRBD1 (6 bases). V gave up 4 bases and J gave up 0 bases, with 16 bases separating them. The CDR3 loop spans 16 amino acids. The germline CDR1 and CDR2 sequences are MGHRA and YSYEKL. The CDR3 loop is CASSPFRDKSSYEQYF. The DNA for the CDR3 is TGCGCCAGCAGCCCATTCCGGGACAAGAGCTCCTACGAGCAGTACTTC.

Only a few counts were recorded for this clonotype. The chain has TRBV4-3 and TRBJ2-1; 12 nucleotides agree with TRBD2. From germline, CDR1 is LGHNA and CDR2 YSLEER. Unmatched junction bases numbered 3, after V lost 1 base and J lost 8 bases. The CDR3 has 15 amino acids. CDR3 DNA: TGCGCCAGCAGCCAAGGACTAGCGGGAGTGTATGAGCAGTTCTTC. Translating gives CASSQGLAGVYEQFF.

The rearrangement links TRBV29-1 to TRBJ2-7; D is possibly TRBD2 (5 bases). V lost 3 bases and J 3 bases, leaving 12 bases between the germline ends. This CDR3 comprises 13 residues. Germline CDR1 reads SQVTM; CDR2 reads ANQGSEA. The CDR3 DNA is TGCAGCGTTGACCGACCCGGAGGCTACGAGCAGTACTTC. This codes for CSVDRPGGYEQYF.

The gene calls are TRBV5-1 and TRBJ1-1; D gene ambiguous. CDR1 and CDR2 from the germline V gene are SGHRS and YFSETQ. Trimming took 0 bases from V and 1 from J, leaving 7 bases between them. The CDR3 sequence is 14 residues long. The CDR3 nucleotides read TGCGCCAGCAGCTTGGCCAGGACGAACACTGAAGCTTTCTTT. Residues: CASSLARTNTEAFF.

This sequence joins TRBV5-1 and TRBJ1-2; D is undetermined. V shed 4 bases and J shed 0 bases, with 16 bases lying between them. CDR1 is SGHRS, CDR2 YFSETQ, per germline. The CDR3 consists of 16 residues. CDR3 in amino acids: CASSPGLEATNYGYTF. As DNA, the CDR3 is TGCGCCAGCAGCCCCGGACTGGAAGCCACTAACTATGGCTACACCTTC.

The chain links TRBV20-1 to TRBJ2-7; the match to TRBD1 covers 8 bases. V dropped 3 bases and J dropped 5; count of bases not matched to a gene: 6. In germline, CDR1 is DFQATT, CDR2 SNEGSKA (reference sequence). The CDR3 runs to 13 residues. The CDR3 loop reads CSARGQGADEQYF. DNA for the CDR3: TGCAGTGCTAGGGGTCAGGGGGCGGACGAGCAGTACTTC.

The J gene is TRBJ1-2, the V gene TRBV5-1; tentatively, D is TRBD1 (6 bases). Germline-derived CDR1 and CDR2 are SGHRS and YFSETQ. Trimming stripped 0 bases from V and 3 bases from J, with 12 bases between. CDR3 length: 15 residues. CDR3 sequence reads: CASSLGGGSDYGYTF. Written as DNA, the CDR3 is TGCGCCAGCAGCTTGGGGGGGGGCTCGGACTATGGCTACACCTTC.

This rearrangement joins TRBV4-3 to TRBJ2-3, with 8 nucleotides matching TRBD2. CDR1 is LGHNA, CDR2 YSLEER, per germline. The CDR3 spans 16 residues. J was trimmed by 4 bases and V by 1 base; bases with no gene match: 7. CDR3 DNA: TGCGCCAGCAGCCAAGGACTAGCGAGGCCATCAGATACGCAGTATTTT. As protein: CASSQGLARPSDTQYF.

This clonotype was seen a few times. The chain couples TRBV10-3 to TRBJ2-3; D perhaps matches TRBD1 (6 bases). V lost 2 bases and J 0 bases, leaving 21 bases between the germline ends. Per germline, CDR1 ENHRY and CDR2 SYGVKD. This CDR3 comprises 19 residues. CDR3 sequence: CAISESTGTTSTSTDTQYF. The CDR3 DNA follows: TGTGCCATCAGTGAGAGTACCGGGACAACCTCTACTAGCACAGATACGCAGTATTTT.

This clonotype was recorded a few times. The rearrangement links TRBV4-2 to TRBJ2-1; a weak D match, TRBD2 (6 bases). The V gene lost 1 base and the J gene lost 0 bases, with 10 bases spanning the gap. Germline V gene lookup returns CDR1 LGHNA and CDR2 YNFKEQ. CDR3 length: 16 amino acids. This CDR3 is CASSQGDSRSYNEQFF. The CDR3 bases are TGTGCCAGCAGCCAAGGGGACTCGCGCTCCTACAATGAGCAGTTCTTC.

There are a few counts of this clonotype. This chain connects TRBV15 to TRBJ1-5; the D gene is possibly TRBD1 (5 bases). Per germline, CDR1 LNHNV and CDR2 YYDKDF (reference sequence). V lost 3 bases to trimming and J lost 0 bases, with 18 bases between them. The CDR3 contains 18 residues. CDR3 bases: TGTGCCACCAGCAGTGGGAGGGGTCCCACTGGTAGCAATCAGCCCCAGCATTTT. It codes for CATSSGRGPTGSNQPQHF.

This chain uses TRBV4-1 with TRBJ2-7; 7 bases are a match to TRBD2. With 5 bases clipped from V and 6 bases from J, the junction kept 13 bases outside the gene matches. Per germline, CDR1 MGHRA and CDR2 YSYEKL. The CDR3 spans 15 residues. The CDR3 DNA reads TGCGCCAGCAGCGAAACTAGCGTCGTCCTGCGCGAGCAGTACTTC. It specifies CASSETSVVLREQYF.

This clonotype was counted only a few times. This chain connects TRBV13 to TRBJ2-1; D possibly corresponds to TRBD2 (6 bases). The CDR3 runs to 15 residues. With 3 bases removed from V and 10 bases from J, the gap between germline ends came to 19 bases. Germline CDR1 and CDR2: PRHDT and FYEKMQ (reference sequence). CDR3 in amino acids: CASSFPSGFGPEQFF. DNA of the CDR3: TGTGCCAGCAGCTTTCCCAGCGGGTTTGGGCCAGAGCAGTTCTTC.